The 30 T cell receptor beta chains in this list originate from one sample, sequenced in a study of TIL therapy for anti-PD-1-resistant metastatic lung cancer. This was the immunoSEQ v3 assay. Some clones are missing from TCRdb's copy, which holds only in-frame ones; the method was immunoSEQ multiplex PCR. The table has 2,000 to 2,500 clones, approximately 87% seen once. Time point reported: pre-treatment sample, taken before nivolumab and TIL therapy. Most excised metastases sampled were pleural nodules or supraclavicular lymph nodes. The sample in question was tumor tissue, obtained at baseline. The receptors shown here come from a person aged 25-85 years with non-small cell lung cancer.

This clone appeared once. V and J are TRBV4-3 and TRBJ1-2, with 11 nucleotides matching TRBD1. The CDR3 loop spans 17 amino acids. The V gene's germline CDR1 is LGHNA and CDR2 YSLEER. V dropped 2 bases and J dropped 0; count of bases not matched to a gene: 5. The CDR3 spells CASSQIGTGGANYGYTF. For the CDR3, the DNA is TGCGCCAGCAGCCAAATCGGGACAGGGGGAGCTAACTATGGCTACACCTTC.

In this sample, this clone turned up a few times. The chain links TRBV4-2 to TRBJ2-7, with 7 bases fitting TRBD2. The CDR3 runs to 15 residues. The germline V gene has CDR1 LGHNA and CDR2 YNFKEQ. J lost 3 bases, V lost 0 bases, and 5 bases had no gene match. The DNA of the CDR3 is TGTGCCAGCAGCCAAGAGCGGGAGATCTTCTACGAGCAGTACTTC. Translation gives CASSQEREIFYEQYF.

The genes are TRBV2 and TRBJ1-1; D possibly corresponds to TRBD1 (5 bases). The CDR3 length is 13 residues. The germline V and J ends were trimmed by 5 bases and 1 base, with 8 bases remaining between them. In germline, CDR1 is SNHLY, CDR2 FYNNEI. The CDR3 sequence is CASSPQGNTEAFF. For the CDR3, the DNA is TGTGCCAGCAGTCCTCAGGGGAACACTGAAGCTTTCTTT.

The rearrangement links TRBV4-2 to TRBJ2-1, with TRBD2 matching over 9 bases. In germline, CDR1 is LGHNA, CDR2 YNFKEQ. This CDR3 comprises 16 residues. V lost 1 base, J lost 3 bases, and 4 bases stayed unmatched. The CDR3 nucleotides read TGTGCCAGCAGCCAAGGTCGGACTAGCGTCTACAATGAGCAGTTCTTC. It codes for CASSQGRTSVYNEQFF.

V and J are TRBV6-5 and TRBJ2-2; weak D call: TRBD2 (6 bases). This CDR3 spans 15 amino acids. Trimming cost V 6 bases and J 4 bases, with 15 bases left between them. Looked up from germline, CDR1 is MNHEY and CDR2 is SVGAGI. CDR3 nucleotides: TGTGCCAGCAGCCTCTCGACTAGAGGCACCGGGGAGCTGTTTTTT. This encodes CASSLSTRGTGELFF.

The rearrangement uses TRBV30 and TRBJ1-3, with TRBD1 matching over 7 bases. CDR3 length: 15 residues. With V trimmed by 3 bases and J by 0 bases, 5 bases remained unmatched. Germline CDR1 reads GTSNPN; CDR2 reads SVGIG (reference sequence). CDR3 amino acids: CAWSPRDSSGNTIYF. In nucleotides, the CDR3 is TGTGCCTGGAGCCCGAGGGACAGCTCTGGAAACACCATATATTTT.

The rearrangement links TRBV11-2 to TRBJ2-5; 11 bases map to TRBD2. The germline V gene encodes CDR1 SGHAT and CDR2 FQNNGV. V was clipped by 1 base and J by 2 bases; unmatched bases: 3. This CDR3 is built from 16 residues. The CDR3 sequence is CASSLGTSGLQETQYF. CDR3 DNA sequence: TGTGCCAGCAGCTTAGGGACTAGCGGGTTACAAGAGACCCAGTACTTC.

J is TRBJ2-3 and V is TRBV7-9, with D unresolved. V was pared by 6 bases and J by 13 bases, with 20 bases between. The CDR3 has 13 amino acids. Germline CDR1 reads SEHNR; CDR2 reads FQNEAQ (reference sequence). This chain's CDR3 is CASSPRALEDEYF. CDR3 coding DNA: TGTGCCAGCAGTCCCCGGGCGCTAGAGGATGAGTATTTT.

The V gene is TRBV27, the J gene TRBJ2-1; 12 nucleotides match TRBD1. V was clipped by 5 bases and J by 9 bases; unmatched bases: 5. CDR1 and CDR2 from the germline V gene are MNHEY and SMNVEV (reference sequence). This CDR3 has 14 amino acids. This CDR3 is CASSVGTGGGEQFF. The DNA of the CDR3 is TGTGCCAGCAGTGTCGGGACAGGGGGCGGTGAGCAGTTCTTC.

This clone was counted between two and nine times. The chain has TRBV4-2 and TRBJ1-1; no clear D gene. V lost 2 bases to trimming and J lost 4 bases, with 14 bases between them. CDR1 is LGHNA, CDR2 YNFKEQ, per germline. The CDR3 extends over 15 amino acids. CDR3: CASSQPEREVTEAFF. CDR3 nucleotide sequence: TGTGCCAGCAGCCAACCCGAGAGGGAAGTCACTGAAGCTTTCTTT.

In DNA, the CDR3 is TGTGCCAGTACCAACAGACAGGCCCTTAACAATGAGCAGTTCTTC. It translates to CASTNRQALNNEQFF. This chain links TRBV19 with TRBJ2-1, with a weak D call TRBD1 (6 bases). This CDR3 spans 15 amino acids. V was pared by 7 bases and J by 5 bases, with 18 bases between. CDR1 is LNHDA and CDR2 is SQIVND in the germline V gene (reference sequence).

The chain is built from TRBV11-2 and TRBJ2-7; 13 bases fit TRBD2. The germline V gene has CDR1 SGHAT and CDR2 FQNNGV. This CDR3 contains 16 residues. The trim removed 2 bases at V and 9 bases at J, leaving 10 bases unmatched. CDR3 coding DNA: TGTGCCAGCAGCTTATTGGGACTAGCGGGATCGAGCGTGCAGTACTTC. Amino acid sequence: CASSLLGLAGSSVQYF.

The chain joins TRBV21-1 to TRBJ2-1; the tabulated D call, TRBD2, remains unverified against the DNA. TRBV21-1 is noted as a pseudogene. CDR3 length: 20 amino acids. In DNA form, the CDR3 reads TGTGCCAGCAGCAAAACATCAGACGGGCCGACTAGCCTCAACTACAATGAGCAGTTCTTC. The encoded protein is CASSKTSDGPTSLNYNEQFF.

This chain connects TRBV29-1 to TRBJ1-2, with 10 bases matching TRBD1. V shed 2 bases, J shed 4 bases, and the junction held 10 bases outside the gene matches. The germline V gene has CDR1 SQVTM and CDR2 ANQGSEA. The CDR3 length is 16 residues. CDR3 amino acids: CSVETPDRGSFYGYTF. The CDR3 DNA sequence: TGCAGCGTTGAAACACCGGACAGGGGGAGCTTCTATGGCTACACCTTC.

The rearrangement joins TRBV27 to TRBJ2-4; D might be TRBD1 (6 bases). Germline V gives CDR1 MNHEY, CDR2 SMNVEV (reference sequence). Trimming took off 5 bases at V and 6 bases at J, with 11 bases between the two ends. The CDR3 extends over 13 amino acids. The CDR3 DNA reads as TGTGCCAGCAGTACCGCAGGGGCAAACATTCAGTACTTC. Its protein product is CASSTAGANIQYF.

The chain carries TRBV7-9 and TRBJ2-4; no definite D call. Germline V gene sequence: CDR1 SEHNR, CDR2 FQNEAQ (reference sequence). Trimming removed 6 bases from V and 0 bases from J, with 15 bases in between. The CDR3 runs 16 residues. DNA for the CDR3: TGTGCCAGCAGTCCCAGACTGGATTTAGCCAAAAACATTCAGTACTTC. It codes for CASSPRLDLAKNIQYF.

The chain recombines TRBV27 with TRBJ2-6; D gene uncertain. CDR1 MNHEY and CDR2 SMNVEV come from the germline V gene (reference sequence). The CDR3 length is 19 residues. Trimming left V 1 base short and J 0 bases short, with 16 bases between. For the CDR3, the DNA is TGTGCCAGCAGTTTATTCCACTGGGGTCCACACTCTGGGGCCAACGTCCTGACTTTC. This codes for CASSLFHWGPHSGANVLTF.

The V call is TRBV7-8, the J call TRBJ2-5; 8 nucleotides line up with TRBD1. Per the germline V gene, CDR1 is SGHVS and CDR2 is FQNEAQ. The junction had 9 bases not matched to a gene; V was cut back by 4 bases and J by 5 bases. This CDR3 has 15 amino acids. The DNA for the CDR3 is TGTGCCAGCAGCTCTGGACAGGGCGGACGGGAGACCCAGTACTTC. Translated: CASSSGQGGRETQYF.

The chain combines TRBV10-3 with TRBJ2-2, with TRBD1 matching 8 bases. Germline V gene lookup returns CDR1 ENHRY and CDR2 SYGVKD. J lost 1 base, V lost 3 bases, and 10 bases had no gene match. CDR3 length: 18 residues. The CDR3 spells CAISDLKTGTGNTGELFF. The CDR3 DNA reads TGTGCCATCAGTGACCTCAAGACCGGGACAGGGAACACCGGGGAGCTGTTTTTT.

The J gene is TRBJ2-2, the V gene TRBV29-1; TRBD2 matches 7 bases. CDR1 is SQVTM and CDR2 is ANQGSEA in the germline V gene. The CDR3 covers 15 residues. The V gene end was trimmed by 2 bases and the J gene end by 1 base; junction bases not matched to a gene: 4. The CDR3 sequence: CSVEIAGVNTGELFF. The DNA for the CDR3 is TGCAGCGTTGAAATTGCGGGAGTGAACACCGGGGAGCTGTTTTTT.

This clone was seen only once. The sample carries other DNA sequences with the same CDR3. The chain carries TRBV11-2 and TRBJ1-2; 7 positions match TRBD1. Germline V gene data show CDR1 as SGHAT and CDR2 as FQNNGV. V gave up 5 bases and J gave up 7 bases; unmatched junction bases: 7. The CDR3 has 13 residues. The CDR3 protein is CASSLGTVGGYTF. For the CDR3, the DNA is TGTGCCAGCAGCCTAGGGACAGTCGGTGGCTACACCTTC.

This chain connects TRBV2 to TRBJ2-7, with TRBD2 matching over 10 bases. CDR3 length: 19 amino acids. With V trimmed by 5 bases and J by 0 bases, 16 bases remained unmatched. The germline gives CDR1 SNHLY, CDR2 FYNNEI. The CDR3 DNA sequence: TGTGCCAGCAGTAAAGGGACTAGCGTTCCACGAAAAAGCTCCTACGAGCAGTACTTC. It specifies CASSKGTSVPRKSSYEQYF.

V gene TRBV6-5 combines with J gene TRBJ1-6, with unresolved D. The germline CDR1 and CDR2 sequences are MNHEY and SVGAGI. The CDR3 runs to 16 residues. Trimming cost V 0 bases and J 2 bases, with 8 bases left between them. The CDR3 sequence is CASSYSREPYNSPLHF. CDR3 nucleotides: TGTGCCAGCAGTTACTCGCGGGAACCCTATAATTCACCCCTCCACTTT.

As for this clone: A read error may produce the germline difference seen at one junction end. The same CDR3 can be traced to other DNA sequences in this sample. This rearrangement joins TRBV19 to TRBJ1-4; 8 nucleotides align to TRBD1. This CDR3 contains 14 residues. CDR1 and CDR2 (germline): LNHDA, SQIVND (reference sequence). CDR3 sequence: CASSTGQDFEKLFF. DNA for the CDR3: TGTGCCAGTAGTACGGGACAGGATTTTGAAAAGCTGTTTTTT.

This chain joins TRBV19 and TRBJ2-6; TRBD2 might be the D (6 bases). This CDR3 has 16 residues. V lost 7 bases and J lost 2, with 15 bases in between. The germline gives CDR1 LNHDA, CDR2 SQIVND (reference sequence). Written as DNA, the CDR3 is TGTGCCAGTACCCCCTTGGGGGAGGCTGGGGCCAACGTCCTGACTTTC. Translation gives CASTPLGEAGANVLTF. The whole variable domain, remainder taken from reference TRBV19 and TRBJ2-6, is DGGITQSPKYLFRKEGQNVTLSCEQNLNHDAMYWYRQDPGQGLRLIYYSQIVNDFQKGDIAEGYSVSREKKESFPLTVTSAQKNPTAFYLCASTPLGEAGANVLTFGAGSRLTVL.

This clone was recorded a few times. The chain recombines TRBV12-5 with TRBJ2-2, with TRBD1 matching 9 bases. Germline V gene lookup returns CDR1 LGHNT and CDR2 FRNRAP. CDR3 length: 16 amino acids. Trimming cost V 4 bases and J 7 bases; bases outside gene matches: 10. In DNA, the CDR3 is TGTGCTAGTGGTTGGCCGGACAGGGGCGACGACGGGGAGCTGTTTTTT. It codes for CASGWPDRGDDGELFF. Variable domain in full (rest from reference TRBV12-5 and TRBJ2-2): DARVTQTPRHKVTEMGQEVTMRCQPILGHNTVFWYRQTMMQGLELLAYFRNRAPLDDSGMPKDRFSAEMPDATLATLKIQPSEPRDSAVYFCASGWPDRGDDGELFFGEGSRLTVL.

This chain uses TRBV7-9 with TRBJ2-7; maybe TRBD1 (6 bases). The V gene lost 5 bases and the J gene lost 6 bases, with 20 bases spanning the gap. Germline assignment: CDR1 SEHNR and CDR2 FQNEAQ (reference sequence). This CDR3 is built from 15 residues. This chain's CDR3 is CASSPIPVLQGEQYF. In nucleotides, the CDR3 is TGTGCCAGCAGCCCCATCCCGGTTTTACAGGGCGAGCAGTACTTC. Drawing the rest from reference TRBV7-9 and TRBJ2-7, the complete variable domain is DTGVSQNPRHKITKRGQNVTFRCDPISEHNRLYWYRQTLGQGPEFLTYFQNEAQLEKSRLLSDRFSAERPKGSFSTLEIQRTEQGDSAMYLCASSPIPVLQGEQYFGPGTRLTVT.

V usage is TRBV4-2 and J usage is TRBJ2-7; D call uncertain. This CDR3 spans 13 amino acids. Per the germline V gene, CDR1 is LGHNA and CDR2 is YNFKEQ. Between the trimmed V and J ends, which lost 4 bases and 5 bases, there was a span of 12 bases. The CDR3 DNA reads as TGTGCCAGCAGCCCCCCGGGTCGCCACGAGCAGTACTTC. Its translation is CASSPPGRHEQYF.

The genes are TRBV11-2 and TRBJ2-7; D not resolved. This CDR3 has 13 residues. Germline values: CDR1 SGHAT, CDR2 FQNNGV. V dropped 1 base and J dropped 3 bases, with 7 bases sitting between them. In DNA, the CDR3 is TGTGCCAGCAGCTTAGTGGCTGTCTACGAGCAGTACTTC. It encodes CASSLVAVYEQYF.

This sequence joins TRBV28 and TRBJ2-5; tentatively, D is TRBD1 (6 bases). Trimming left V 2 bases short and J 3 bases short, with 10 bases between. The CDR3 covers 14 residues. CDR1 and CDR2 from the germline V gene are MDHEN and SYDVKM. The CDR3 sequence: CASSLGTGKETQYF. In DNA, the CDR3 is TGTGCCAGCAGTTTAGGAACAGGGAAAGAGACCCAGTACTTC.